This T cell receptor (beta chain) was sequenced for a study of beta chain features in type 1 diabetes. Study context: When patients were set against healthy donors, age, gender and cell yields were similar. Sorted cells examined across all samples numbered roughly 100 million. The study, taken as a whole, reports: Over-representation of high TCR-expressing cells was a possible consequence of cDNA sequencing. Across all four CD4+ subsets, people with type 1 diabetes showed modestly shorter TCRB CDR3s.

In this sample, this clone turned up a few times. Antigen specificity is unknown. Germline lookup yields CDR1 MNHNS and CDR2 SASEGT. The CDR3 covers 13 residues. V lost 5 bases, J lost 6 bases, and 11 bases lay in between. The sequenced template was cDNA made from the entire isolated RNA. Some clones are missing from TCRdb's copy, which holds only in-frame ones; the method was immunoSEQ multiplex PCR. This repertoire shows about 47,000 clones, approximately 40% found once; its top ten account for around 0.13%. The sequenced material came from stem cell memory CD4+ T cells from blood. V gene TRBV6-1 combines with J gene TRBJ1-5; perhaps TRBD1 as D (6 bases). This TCR was recovered from a man aged 25-40 years with type 1 diabetes. The DNA of the CDR3 is TGTGCCAGCAGTTCAGGGGAGTTTCAGCCCCAGCATTTT. This sequence encodes CASSSGEFQPQHF.